This TCR beta chain was sequenced during a study of beta chain features in type 1 diabetes. General study findings and limits: PCR might pick shorter templates more often, in the same way for patients and controls.

Germline V gene lookup returns CDR1 SGHRS and CDR2 YFSETQ. The CDR3 totals 14 residues. Unmatched junction bases numbered 9, after V lost 3 bases and J lost 7 bases. All of the isolated RNA was reverse transcribed, so expressed TCRB transcripts were sequenced. Profiling relied on immunoSEQ multiplex PCR, and the TCRdb table lists in-frame clones only, not all of them. This sample has about 620,000 clones, with about 16% found just once. Per donor, one heparinised blood draw averaged approximately 110 mL. This clone occurred a few times. The antigen is not known. V usage is TRBV5-1 and J usage is TRBJ1-2; 7 bases agree with TRBD1. Sequencing used naive CD4+ T cells from blood. The receptor's source is a man younger than 35 in good health. The CDR3 is CASSSDRSGGGYTF. The CDR3 region has the DNA TGCGCCAGCAGCTCGGACAGGAGTGGCGGTGGCTACACCTTC.